The present TCR beta chain was sequenced within a study of blood T cell repertoires in COVID-19. Study overall: The analysed material was cDNA or gDNA that came from T cells, B-cell-depleted T cells, or PBMCs.

Trimming left V 5 bases short and J 2 bases short, with 16 bases between. Germline V gene lookup returns CDR1 LNHDA and CDR2 SQIVND (reference sequence). This CDR3 has 16 residues. Across about two dozen US areas, participants ranged in age from roughly 18 to 95 years. The repertoire was sequenced with immunoSEQ multiplex PCR; TCRdb's copy has only in-frame clones and lacks some. The data show roughly 250,000 clones, with 88% seen just once and roughly 1.2% held by the top ten. The clonotype comes from a woman aged 40 to 50 with acute COVID-19. The chain couples TRBV19 to TRBJ1-3; D ambiguous. Sequenced sample: PBMCs or T cells enriched from blood (not recorded which). DNA for the CDR3: TGTGCCAGTAGTCCCCGTTTTACAGAAACTGGAAACACCATATATTTT. This translates into CASSPRFTETGNTIYF.